The rows below give T cell receptor beta chains drawn from one sample of a study of human T cells and chemical hapten exposure. From the RACE reads, TCRdb called clonotypes with MiXCR, one entry per CDR3 protein. The sample records 35,000 to 45,000 distinct CDR3 sequences, roughly 12% being singletons. This specimen was whole blood, taken in connection with sensitization to the hapten diphenylcyclopropenone (DPC). These TCRs come from a woman aged 25 to 45 with alopecia areata. Some clones in this sample may be carry-over from other donors' samples. CDR3s leave out the opening cysteine and the closing phenylalanine or tryptophan. Each record gives: J gene, V gene, CDR3 protein.

TRBJ2-1	TRBV2	ASRFRGLAVEQF
TRBJ1-6	TRBV7-2	ASVPTISSYNSPLH
TRBJ2-7	TRBV28	ATRTGGYEQY
TRBJ2-1	TRBV18	ASSPFSGSSYNEQF
TRBJ2-7	TRBV20-1	SASQPSGSIYEQY
TRBJ2-1	TRBV6-2/TRBV6-3	ASSYPPGLAPREY
TRBJ2-2	TRBV9	ASSAGFSGELF
TRBJ2-3	TRBV20-1	SASIIRQAISTDTQY
TRBJ1-2	TRBV29-1	STLDRQTNYGYT
TRBJ2-1	TRBV6-2/TRBV6-3	ASSSGGSEGNEQF
TRBJ2-1	TRBV11-2	ASSLGRTSSDNEQF
TRBJ2-1	TRBV6-6	ASSYDPPGVGEQF
TRBJ2-5	TRBV6-2/TRBV6-3	ASSYESRGGTQY
TRBJ2-7	TRBV18	ASSPPAGAYEQY
TRBJ2-6	TRBV4-2	ASSQSAHGSGANVLT
TRBJ1-5	TRBV3-1	ASSQAEGANQPQH
TRBJ2-2	TRBV14	ASSPTDRARGTGELF
TRBJ2-1	TRBV6-2/TRBV6-3	ASQTSGRASNEQF
TRBJ2-7	TRBV10-3	AISQTGEQY
TRBJ1-2	TRBV6-2/TRBV6-3	ASSHGQGYGYT
TRBJ2-1	TRBV6-5	ASSYSGTSGLYNEQF
TRBJ2-7	TRBV20-1	SARVAGGPISYEQY
TRBJ2-7	TRBV2	ASSEEGAYEQY
TRBJ2-7	TRBV6-5	ASSYTRGPHEQY
TRBJ2-1	TRBV7-9	ASSLASGRADEQF
TRBJ1-2	TRBV28	ASSLGGHLYGYT
TRBJ1-2	TRBV29-1	SVEDRALAGYT
TRBJ1-4	TRBV7-2	ASSVGRINEKLF
TRBJ2-5	TRBV7-9	ASSPGTSQTTQY
TRBJ2-1	TRBV7-6	ASSSGLAGYNEQF
TRBJ1-5	TRBV20-1	SARGNQPQH
TRBJ1-6	TRBV18	ASSPAGNSPLH
TRBJ2-5	TRBV20-1	SAAAGGAKTQY
TRBJ2-5	TRBV29-1	SAEDGVETQY
TRBJ1-5	TRBV6-6	ASRNQDIGPQH
TRBJ1-1	TRBV5-1	ASRDPNTEAF
TRBJ2-1	TRBV7-2	ASSSPRGGRRDEQF
TRBJ1-1	TRBV4-1	ASSQVGNTEAF
TRBJ2-1	TRBV28	ASSLTSGNNEQF
TRBJ2-3	TRBV7-2	ASSLGDRGADTQY
TRBJ2-3	TRBV28	ASSLPGLAV
TRBJ1-5	TRBV7-9	ASSSTDGGQKYSNQPQH
TRBJ1-5	TRBV7-3	ASSPQGGQPQH
TRBJ1-6	TRBV6-1	ASNRAGGQNSPLH
TRBJ2-7	TRBV3-1	ASSQVDRSSYEQY
TRBJ1-2	TRBV29-1	SVARENRGGYT
TRBJ1-4	TRBV20-1	SARDSINEKLF